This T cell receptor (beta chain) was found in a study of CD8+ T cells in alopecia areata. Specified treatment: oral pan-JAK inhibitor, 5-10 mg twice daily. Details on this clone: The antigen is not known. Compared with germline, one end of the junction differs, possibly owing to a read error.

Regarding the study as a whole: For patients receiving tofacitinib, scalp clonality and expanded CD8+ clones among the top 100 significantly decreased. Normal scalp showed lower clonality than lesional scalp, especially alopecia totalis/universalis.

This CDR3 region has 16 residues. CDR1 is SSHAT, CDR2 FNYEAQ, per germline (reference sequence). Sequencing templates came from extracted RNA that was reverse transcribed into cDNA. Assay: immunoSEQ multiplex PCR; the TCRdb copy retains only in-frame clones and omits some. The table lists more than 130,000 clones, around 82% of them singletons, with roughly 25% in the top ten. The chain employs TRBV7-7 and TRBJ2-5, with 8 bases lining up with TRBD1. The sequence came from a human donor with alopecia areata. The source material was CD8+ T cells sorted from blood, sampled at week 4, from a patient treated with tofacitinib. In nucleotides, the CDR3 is TGTGCTAGCAGCGAAGGGACAGGAGGTATTCAAGAGACCCAGTACTTC. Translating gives CASSEGTGGIQETQYF. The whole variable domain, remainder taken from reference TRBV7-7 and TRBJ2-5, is GAGVSQSPRYKVTKRGQDVTLRCDPISSHATLYWYQQALGQGPEFLTYFNYEAQPDKSGLPSDRFSAERPEGSISTLTIQRTEQRDSAMYRCASSEGTGGIQETQYFGPGTRLLVL.